The T cell receptor (beta chain) under discussion was sequenced for a study of spatial heterogeneity in lung cancer. Study-level background: Beta-chain sequences consistently outnumbered alpha-chain sequences in detection.

TCRdb ran MiXCR on the 5' RACE reads and lists one entry per CDR3 protein. The sample shows 20,000 to 25,000 distinct CDR3 sequences, approximately 9% of them seen only once. This clonotype appeared many times. Its antigen is undetermined. Time point noted: sample taken at primary tumor resection. The authors sequenced whole RNA from tumor, nontumor lung or frozen PBMC without sorting. The V end was cut by 0 bases, the J end by 15 bases, with 15 bases between. The CDR3 has 13 amino acids. Germline loops: CDR1 LGHDT, CDR2 YNNKEL (reference sequence). Whole-study results and caveats: Of the expanded TCRs, ubiquitous and regional counts tracked the counts of ubiquitous and regional nonsynonymous mutations, respectively. Tumor mutation count correlated with how many alpha and beta TCRs expanded intratumorally.

The sequencing here drew on lung tumor tissue, taken at surgery. The rearrangement joins TRBV3-1 to TRBJ2-1, with D tentatively TRBD2 (5 bases). The clonotype comes from a male donor with early-stage non-small cell lung cancer. The DNA of the CDR3 is TGTGCCAGCAGCCAAGATTGGCAGGAGGTTCGGTTCTTC. This translates into CASSQDWQEVRFF.